The source of this T cell receptor beta chain is a study of siplizumab effects on memory and regulatory T cells (dated by TCRdb to the late 2010s). Some background on the complete study: The study looked at the effect of siplizumab, an anti-CD2 antibody, on alloreactive T-cell subsets in allogeneic mixed lymphocyte reactions made from human PBMCs. On the study overall, not on this receptor specifically: Because sequences at frequencies below about 10^-5 were poorly captured, only a minor fraction of alloreactive clones could be mapped back to unstimulated subsets. A naive or memory phenotype could not be assigned to roughly 80-97% of proliferating CD4+ or CD8+ clones. Siplizumab significantly reduced the cumulative frequency of alloreactive sequences traceable to unstimulated CD4+ memory T cells. Among mappable alloreactive CD4+ clones, an average Treg-derived fraction of almost 70% was observed with siplizumab, compared with roughly 28% in control reactions. The suppressive function of proliferating Tregs from siplizumab cultures was not functionally confirmed. Unstimulated naive T cells appeared more diverse than memory T cells, and naive cells seemed to contribute substantially to the alloresponse.

As concerns this clone: The antigen it binds to is not known. No base quality information exists; no much larger clone differs at one position.

Sorted unstimulated T cells and proliferating T cells recovered from mixed lymphocyte reactions underwent TCRbeta CDR3 sequencing. Fresh whole blood from fewer than 11 HLA-typed healthy donors was used as the source from which PBMCs were isolated. To map where alloreactive clones came from, unstimulated CD4+ non-regulatory T cells were FACS-sorted. The method behind the library was the immunoSEQ multiplex PCR assay. About 10^5 TCR templates per sample were assayed by the deep sequencing platform. Genomic DNA extracted from sorted T cells was used for TCRbeta CDR3 sequencing. For the original study's pipeline: The R programming language was used for the clonal analysis of the TCRbeta CDR3 data. Comparing unstimulated samples against CFSE-low samples taken after the reaction was how alloreactive CD4+ and CD8+ clones were defined. Alloreactive CD4+ clones were assigned to regulatory or non-regulatory origin by matching sequences to sorted unstimulated Treg and non-Treg repertoires. Drawn from immuneACCESS, this table holds only the in-frame rearrangements with V and J called that TCRdb kept. Clones are partly lost; checked studies trace under half to an unresolved V gene and leave the rest unexplained. V, J and clone size are taken as reported in that table, and D and trimming were inferred from the DNA itself. The sample profile shows under 100,000 clones; about 93% of them were found once. The ten largest clones add up to 1% to 1.5% of the sample.

Based on the germline V gene, the CDR1 and CDR2 sequences are SGHVS and FNYEAQ. The junction carries 19 bases between V and J, which are trimmed by 4 bases and 4 bases respectively. The CDR3 measures 17 amino acids from cysteine to phenylalanine. Of all the DNA, just the CDR3 is kept, 51 bases in frame from base 1. The rearranged segments are TRBV7-6 and TRBJ2-2; the D gene is perhaps TRBD2, on 6 matching bases. Sequenced input: non-Treg CD4+ T cells sorted from blood. This specimen's cell subset or site label, per the study, means: FACS-sorted unstimulated CD4+ non-regulatory T cells. This clonotype was sampled from a human donor in good health. The CDR3 region has the sequence CASSWTGTSSPTGELFF. The nucleotide sequence is given as TGTGCCAGCAGCTGGACCGGGACTTCCTCACCCACCGGGGAGCTGTTTTTT.